These 19 T cell receptor beta chains were all obtained from the same sample, sequenced in a study of CD8 T cells in ankylosing spondylitis. These receptors have no identified antigens. TCRdb called the 5' RACE reads again in MiXCR, with one record for every CDR3 protein. The data contain around 130,000 distinct CDR3 sequences, approximately 17% of them seen just once; the ten biggest clones take up approximately 30%. General study findings and limits: Fewer than ten highly homologous variants made up a TCR beta motif that seemed to typify ankylosing spondylitis blood.

The sequenced sample was blood, either unsorted or a sorted T cell fraction (not recorded which). These receptors were taken from a male donor with ankylosing spondylitis.

This clonotype appeared a few times. The rearrangement links TRBV12-3 or TRBV12-4 to TRBJ2-7, with D uncertain. Trimming removed 3 bases at V and 4 bases at J, with 13 bases between. The CDR3 runs 14 residues. The CDR3 spells CASSFAGSAYEQYF. The DNA of the CDR3 is TGTGCCAGCAGTTTCGCAGGCTCGGCTTACGAGCAGTACTTC.

A few counts support this clonotype. V gene TRBV5-1 combines with J gene TRBJ2-7; 11 bases map to TRBD1. The germline CDR1 and CDR2 sequences are SGHRS and YFSETQ. CDR3 size: 15 residues. J gave up 3 bases and V 4 bases, and 6 bases lay outside the gene matches. The CDR3: CASSPGQGVLYEQYF. Here the CDR3 DNA reads TGCGCCAGCAGCCCGGGACAGGGGGTTCTCTACGAGCAGTACTTC.

The chain carries TRBV28 and TRBJ1-2; TRBD1 matches at 7 bases. Losses at the gene ends were 3 bases for V and 6 bases for J; bases not matched to a gene: 7. Germline lookup yields CDR1 MDHEN and CDR2 SYDVKM. The CDR3 spans 14 residues. The CDR3 DNA reads as TGTGCCAGCAGTTTTCGGTTCAGGGGGGATGGCTACACCTTC. This codes for CASSFRFRGDGYTF.

At least ten counts were recorded for this clonotype. The rearrangement uses TRBV10-3 and TRBJ2-1; D not certain. CDR1 ENHRY and CDR2 SYGVKD come from the germline V gene. Trimming removed 0 bases from V and 3 bases from J, with 15 bases in between. This CDR3 region has 17 residues. This CDR3 is CAISESMPEKGYNEQFF. DNA for the CDR3: TGTGCCATCAGTGAGTCGATGCCGGAGAAAGGCTACAATGAGCAGTTCTTC.

The chain combines TRBV20-1 with TRBJ2-3, with TRBD2 identical over 8 bases. CDR1 is DFQATT and CDR2 is SNEGSKA in the germline V gene (reference sequence). V dropped 3 bases and J dropped 1; count of bases not matched to a gene: 3. The CDR3 runs 14 residues. The CDR3: CSARAGGRTDTQYF. CDR3 coding DNA: TGCAGTGCTAGGGCGGGAGGCCGCACAGATACGCAGTATTTT.

V usage is TRBV28 and J usage is TRBJ2-7; no firm D call. Germline V gives CDR1 MDHEN, CDR2 SYDVKM. The CDR3 spans 12 residues. Trimming cost V 5 bases and J 2 bases, with 7 bases left between them. The DNA of the CDR3 is TGTGCCAGCAGTGCCGATACCTACGAGCAGTACTTC. This translates into CASSADTYEQYF.

Only a few counts were recorded for this clonotype. The chain links TRBV7-9 to TRBJ2-1, with D unresolved. V shed 8 bases and J shed 5 bases, with 10 bases lying between them. CDR3 length: 12 amino acids. From germline, CDR1 is SEHNR and CDR2 FQNEAQ (reference sequence). The CDR3 nucleotides are TGTGCCAGCGCTGCAATGAACAATGAGCAGTTCTTC. This sequence encodes CASAAMNNEQFF.

In this sample, this clonotype turned up many times. This sequence joins TRBV28 and TRBJ2-1, with 7 bases identical to TRBD1. V shed 10 bases, J shed 8 bases, and the junction held 23 bases outside the gene matches. CDR1 and CDR2 from the germline V gene are MDHEN and SYDVKM. The CDR3 is made up of 17 amino acids. The CDR3 DNA sequence: TGTGCCACCCATCCCGCTTGGGGCCAGGGGGATATTGATGAGCAGTTCTTC. It specifies CATHPAWGQGDIDEQFF.

This sequence joins TRBV11-2 and TRBJ2-3, with no clear D. Germline values: CDR1 SGHAT, CDR2 FQNNGV. The V gene lost 5 bases and the J gene lost 4 bases, with 7 bases spanning the gap. CDR3 length equals 12 residues. In DNA form, the CDR3 reads TGTGCCAGCAGCAAGTGGGCAGATACGCAGTATTTT. It specifies CASSKWADTQYF.

The V gene is TRBV4-1, the J gene TRBJ2-7; 8 nucleotides align to TRBD1. CDR1 and CDR2 from the germline V gene are MGHRA and YSYEKL. CDR3 length: 15 amino acids. The V and J ends lost 4 bases and 3 bases, in that order; junction bases with no gene match: 8. Here the CDR3 reads CASSPTAGQGYEQYF. CDR3 coding DNA: TGCGCCAGCAGCCCAACAGCAGGACAGGGCTACGAGCAGTACTTC.

This clonotype occurred many times. This chain uses TRBV7-8 with TRBJ2-3; TRBD2 agrees at 11 bases. This CDR3 spans 16 amino acids. V dropped 0 bases and J dropped 5; count of bases not matched to a gene: 4. Germline V gene data show CDR1 as SGHVS and CDR2 as FQNEAQ. Here the CDR3 DNA reads TGTGCCAGCAGCTTAGCTAGCGGGAGGGCCTTAGATACGCAGTATTTT. Residues: CASSLASGRALDTQYF.

The chain is built from TRBV27 and TRBJ2-1; the match to TRBD2 covers 14 bases. The ends lost 4 bases at V and 9 bases at J; junction bases unmatched: 5. This CDR3 contains 15 residues. CDR1 is MNHEY, CDR2 SMNVEV, per germline (reference sequence). This CDR3 is CASSSGTSGRSEQFF. CDR3 DNA: TGTGCCAGCAGTTCCGGGACTAGCGGGAGAAGTGAGCAGTTCTTC.

This clonotype was seen many times. The chain carries TRBV29-1 and TRBJ2-1, with D tentatively TRBD2 (5 bases). Germline loops: CDR1 SQVTM, CDR2 ANQGSEA. The CDR3 runs to 11 residues. V gave up 4 bases and J gave up 5 bases, with 6 bases separating them. The CDR3 here is CSVVGDNEQFF. The CDR3, as DNA: TGCAGCGTTGTGGGAGACAATGAGCAGTTCTTC.

V gene TRBV5-1 combines with J gene TRBJ1-4, with D uncertain. The V end was cut by 4 bases, the J end by 5 bases, with 18 bases between. CDR3 length: 16 residues. The V gene's germline CDR1 is SGHRS and CDR2 YFSETQ. In DNA form, the CDR3 reads TGCGCCAGCAGCCCGGGAGGAGGAACTCGGAATGAAAAACTGTTTTTT. Translation: CASSPGGGTRNEKLFF.

The chain recombines TRBV6-2 or TRBV6-3 with TRBJ2-2, with D perhaps given as TRBD1 or TRBD2 (5 bases each). Germline CDR1 and CDR2: MNHEY and SVGEGT. The CDR3 spans 12 residues. V gave up 6 bases and J gave up 3 bases, with 5 bases separating them. Written as DNA, the CDR3 is TGTGCCAGCAGGGGGGACACCGGGGAGCTGTTTTTT. Translation gives CASRGDTGELFF.

This sequence joins TRBV5-1 and TRBJ1-1, with D uncertain. The CDR3 loop spans 16 amino acids. CDR1 SGHRS and CDR2 YFSETQ come from the germline V gene. Deletions cut 0 bases from V and 0 bases from J, with 12 bases between. In DNA form, the CDR3 reads TGCGCCAGCAGCTTGGAGCCGGCAGGATTGAACACTGAAGCTTTCTTT. Translated: CASSLEPAGLNTEAFF.

On this clonotype: An end of the junction differs from the germline gene, which may be a read error. The chain uses TRBV4-2 and TRBJ1-2; 7 bases match TRBD1. This CDR3 comprises 15 residues. In germline, CDR1 is LGHNA, CDR2 YNFKEQ. CDR3: CAISHRGGRGYGYTF. DNA for the CDR3: TGTGCCATCAGCCATCGAGGGGGCAGAGGCTATGGCTACACCTTC.

This chain joins TRBV18 and TRBJ2-1; the D gene is possibly TRBD2 (5 bases). Trimming removed 2 bases from V and 2 bases from J, with 7 bases in between. The CDR3 extends over 14 amino acids. CDR1 and CDR2 from the germline V gene are KGHSH and LQKENI. The CDR3 here is CASSPWGAYNEQFF. CDR3 sequence (DNA): TGTGCCAGCTCACCATGGGGAGCCTACAATGAGCAGTTCTTC.

V usage is TRBV11-2 and J usage is TRBJ1-1; no reliable D call. The CDR3 is 14 residues long. The germline CDR1 and CDR2 sequences are SGHAT and FQNNGV. Trimming removed 1 base at V and 1 base at J, with 7 bases between. CDR3 residues: CASSLGPQNTEAFF. The CDR3 DNA reads as TGTGCCAGCAGCTTAGGACCGCAGAACACTGAAGCTTTCTTT.